This T cell receptor (beta chain) is from a study of regulatory T cells in long-lasting Graves disease. In its sample, this clonotype was seen a few times. Looked up from germline, CDR1 is SGHAT and CDR2 is FQNNGV. The CDR3 extends over 13 amino acids. Trimming took off 4 bases at V and 5 bases at J, with 9 bases between the two ends. Sequencing libraries for TCR beta were prepared with iRepertoire HTBI primers and Arm-PCR of CDR3 regions. One entry per CDR3 protein results from TCRdb running MiXCR on the multiplex PCR reads. The sample shows hundreds of thousands of distinct CDR3 sequences, 15% to 20% of them seen only once. Documented time point: newly diagnosed GD, antithyroid drugs for less than 3 months. PBMC RNA served as the TCR library source. The sample was also linked to a second study, of T cells in Graves' hyperthyroidism and ophthalmopathy.

Material: peripheral blood mononuclear cells (PBMCs), obtained at new diagnosis, from a patient treated with antithyroid drugs. The V gene is TRBV11-2, the J gene TRBJ1-3; D ambiguous. The clonotype was recovered from a woman aged 35 to 60 with Graves disease. DNA for the CDR3: TGTGCCAGCAGCTACCTCCCCCGAAACACCATATATTTT. Translating it yields CASSYLPRNTIYF.